The present TCR beta chain was sequenced within a study of molecular identifiers for immune sequencing clone quantification. Sorted cell numbers of roughly 20,000 to 1,100,000, with 10%, 30% or 50% RNA, served as input for naive CD8 libraries. Germline assignment: CDR1 MNHNS and CDR2 SASEGT. This CDR3 is built from 16 residues. V lost 2 bases and J 0 bases, leaving 11 bases between the germline ends. TCRdb passed the PCR reads through MiXCR, listing each CDR3 protein once. The data show 600,000 to 650,000 distinct CDR3 sequences, with just under 20% seen just once and 0.75% to 0.95% held by the top ten. Study-level findings and limits: Clones that had above 20 RNA copies took up over 99% of effector molecules but under 1% in naive cells. Spiked Jurkat TCR RNA equivalent to one cell reportedly surfaced among roughly 1 million naive cells. Highly expanded clones may be undercounted when identical TCR molecules share barcodes.

This clonotype has a count of ten or more. Antigen: not known. The V call is TRBV6-1, the J call TRBJ1-3, with D uncertain. The source of this sequence is a human donor in good health. Some libraries in this study had Jurkat cell RNA spiked in. Sequenced sample: naive CD8+ T cells from blood, with Jurkat cell RNA spiked in. The subset was: FACS-sorted CD8+CD4-CCR7+CD45RA+ naive T cells. CDR3 protein: CASSEIGVPSGNTIYF. CDR3 nucleotides: TGTGCCAGCAGTGAAATTGGGGTACCCTCTGGAAACACCATATATTTT.